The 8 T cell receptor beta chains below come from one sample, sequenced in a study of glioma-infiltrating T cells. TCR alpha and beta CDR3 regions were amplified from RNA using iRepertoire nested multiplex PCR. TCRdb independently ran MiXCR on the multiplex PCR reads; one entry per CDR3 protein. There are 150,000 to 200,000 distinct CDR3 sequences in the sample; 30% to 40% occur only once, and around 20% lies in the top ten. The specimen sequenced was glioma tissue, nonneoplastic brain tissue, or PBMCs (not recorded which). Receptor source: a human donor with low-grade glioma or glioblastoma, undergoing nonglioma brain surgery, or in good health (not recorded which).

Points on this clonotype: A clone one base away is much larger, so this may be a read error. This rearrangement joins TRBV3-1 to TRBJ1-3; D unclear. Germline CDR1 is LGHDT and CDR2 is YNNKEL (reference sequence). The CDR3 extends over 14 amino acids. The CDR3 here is CASSPGYSGNTVYF. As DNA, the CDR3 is TGTGCCAGCAGCCCCGGATACTCTGGAAACACCGTATATTTT.

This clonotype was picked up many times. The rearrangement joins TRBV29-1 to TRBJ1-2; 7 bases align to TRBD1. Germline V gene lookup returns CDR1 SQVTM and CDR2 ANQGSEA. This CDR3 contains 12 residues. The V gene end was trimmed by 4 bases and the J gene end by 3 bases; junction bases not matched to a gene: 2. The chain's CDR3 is CSVGTGHYGYTF. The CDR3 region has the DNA TGCAGCGTTGGGACAGGTCACTATGGCTACACCTTC.

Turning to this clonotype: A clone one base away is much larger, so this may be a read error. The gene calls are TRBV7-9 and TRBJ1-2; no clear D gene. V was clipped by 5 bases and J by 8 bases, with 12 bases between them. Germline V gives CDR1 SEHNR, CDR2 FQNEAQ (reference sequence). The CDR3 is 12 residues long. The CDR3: CASSPAVVGYTF. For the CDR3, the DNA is TGTGCCAGCAGCCCGGCAGTAGTAGGCTACACCTTC.

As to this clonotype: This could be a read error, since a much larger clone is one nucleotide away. Here the CDR3 reads CSSDGANVLTF. CDR3 DNA: TGCAGTTCGGATGGGGCCAACGTCCTGACTTTC. The rearrangement uses TRBV20-1 and TRBJ2-6; unclear D gene. Trimming took 8 bases from V and 3 from J, leaving 5 bases between them. The CDR3 loop spans 11 amino acids. Germline lookup yields CDR1 DFQATT and CDR2 SNEGSKA (reference sequence).

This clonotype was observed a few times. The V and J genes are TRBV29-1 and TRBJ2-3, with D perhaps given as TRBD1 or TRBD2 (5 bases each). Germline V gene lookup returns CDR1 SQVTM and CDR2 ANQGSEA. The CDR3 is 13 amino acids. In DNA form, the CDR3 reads TGCAGTAGTTTCGGGACGTTCTCAGATACGCAGTATTTT. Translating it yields CSSFGTFSDTQYF.

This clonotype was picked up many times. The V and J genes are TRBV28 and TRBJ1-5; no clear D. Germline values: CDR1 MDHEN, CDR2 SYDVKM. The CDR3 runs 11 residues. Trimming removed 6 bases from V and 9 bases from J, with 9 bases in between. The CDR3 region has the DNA TGTGCCAGCAGCAATGAATCGCCCCAGCATTTT. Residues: CASSNESPQHF. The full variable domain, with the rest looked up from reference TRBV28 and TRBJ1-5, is DVKVTQSSRYLVKRTGEKVFLECVQDMDHENMFWYRQDPGLGLRLIYFSYDVKMKEKGDIPEGYSVSREKKERFSLILESASTNQTSMYLCASSNESPQHFGDGTRLSIL.

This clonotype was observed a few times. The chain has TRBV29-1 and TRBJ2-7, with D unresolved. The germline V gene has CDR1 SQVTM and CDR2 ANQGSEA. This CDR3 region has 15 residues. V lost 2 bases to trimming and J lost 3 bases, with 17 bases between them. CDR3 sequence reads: CSVEQTDTWDYEQYF. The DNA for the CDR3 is TGCAGCGTTGAACAAACAGACACCTGGGACTACGAGCAGTACTTC.

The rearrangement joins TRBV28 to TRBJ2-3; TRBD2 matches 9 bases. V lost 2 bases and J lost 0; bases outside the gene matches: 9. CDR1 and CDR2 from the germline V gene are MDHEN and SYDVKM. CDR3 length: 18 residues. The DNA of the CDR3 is TGTGCCAGCAGTTTAAGGACTAGCGTGTGGGATAGCACAGATACGCAGTATTTT. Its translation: CASSLRTSVWDSTDTQYF. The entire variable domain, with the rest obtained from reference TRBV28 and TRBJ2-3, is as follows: DVKVTQSSRYLVKRTGEKVFLECVQDMDHENMFWYRQDPGLGLRLIYFSYDVKMKEKGDIPEGYSVSREKKERFSLILESASTNQTSMYLCASSLRTSVWDSTDTQYFGPGTRLTVL.